The rows below give T cell receptor beta chains drawn from one sample of a study of response to subunit inactivated influenza vaccine. TCRdb processed the RT-PCR reads anew with MiXCR; each CDR3 protein has one entry. Of 430,000 or so distinct CDR3 sequences in the sample, roughly 11% were seen once. The sample consisted of PBMCs from blood, taken more than 35 days after vaccination. These receptors came from a man aged 45-65 years who received an inactivated influenza vaccine. Each CDR3 is given with its conserved first and last residue. The D gene is left open where the match is weak. Only some rows state a clone size, as once, few, many or a class for expanded clones.

size,V,D,J,DNA,CDR3
.,TRBV20-1,.,TRBJ2-3,TGCAGTGCCCGAGAGCAGTATGAGGCAGATACGCAGTATTTT,CSAREQYEADTQYF
many,TRBV5-4,.,TRBJ2-2,TGTGCCAGCAGCCGCGGAGGAGAAACCGGGGAGCTGTTTTTT,CASSRGGETGELFF
.,TRBV20-1,.,TRBJ1-3,TGCAGTGCTAGAGGACCCCCGATCTCTGGAAACACCATATATTTT,CSARGPPISGNTIYF
many,TRBV20-1,TRBD2,TRBJ2-5,TGCAGTGCTAGAGGGACTAGCGCCGAGACCCAGTACTTC,CSARGTSAETQYF
few,TRBV5-1,.,TRBJ2-1,TGCGCCAGCAGCTTGGACAACACCTACAATGAGCAGTTCTTC,CASSLDNTYNEQFF
few,TRBV20-1,.,TRBJ1-2,TGCAGCTTTCCGACAGGCCTAAACTATGGCTACACCTTC,CSFPTGLNYGYTF
many,TRBV6-1,TRBD1,TRBJ1-2,TGTGCCAGCAGTCGATCGGGACAGTCTAACTATGGCTACACCTTC,CASSRSGQSNYGYTF
few,TRBV20-1,TRBD2,TRBJ2-1,TGCAGTGCTAGAGATAGCGGGGGGCCTTACAATGAGCAGTTCTTC,CSARDSGGPYNEQFF
few,TRBV6-6,.,TRBJ2-7,TGTGCCAGCGCGGCTTGGGGGAGCGAGCAGTACTTC,CASAAWGSEQYF
many,TRBV6-6,.,TRBJ1-2,TGTGCCAGCAGCTCCAAGCTGGACTATGGCTACACCTTC,CASSSKLDYGYTF
.,TRBV7-9,TRBD2,TRBJ2-5,TGTGCCAGCAGCTTAGATCTAGCGGTCCTCCAAGAGACCCAGTACTTC,CASSLDLAVLQETQYF
.,TRBV6-1,.,TRBJ2-3,TGTGCCAGCAGTCCCCGGGACAAGGCCACAGATACGCAGTATTTT,CASSPRDKATDTQYF
few,TRBV27,.,TRBJ1-5,TGTGCCAGCAGTTTAACGGGCGAAGGGCAGCCCCAGCATTTT,CASSLTGEGQPQHF
.,TRBV20-1,.,TRBJ2-7,TGCAGTGCGGGATTCTCCTACGAGCAGTACTTC,CSAGFSYEQYF
.,TRBV12-3/TRBV12-4,.,TRBJ2-5,TGTGCCAGCAGTCCCGGCCGTACGGGCGAGACCCAGTACTTC,CASSPGRTGETQYF
once,TRBV20-1,TRBD1,TRBJ2-6,TGCAGTGCTAGAGATCCCCTAAGGCAGGGGGCTACTGGGGCCAACGTCCTGACTTTC,CSARDPLRQGATGANVLTF
many,TRBV13,.,TRBJ2-7,TGTGCCAGCAGACCTGGAGGGCGGCAGTTGACCTACGAGCAGTACTTC,CASRPGGRQLTYEQYF
few,TRBV20-1,.,TRBJ2-3,TGCAGTGCTAGATTTACGGGGATCACAGATACGCAGTATTTT,CSARFTGITDTQYF
few,TRBV4-1,.,TRBJ2-1,TGCGCCAGCAGCCAAGCGTTCAATGAGCAGTTCTTC,CASSQAFNEQFF
many,TRBV20-1,TRBD1,TRBJ2-7,TGCAGTGCGCCTCCCTGGACAGGGGCCTACGAGCAGTACTTC,CSAPPWTGAYEQYF
many,TRBV29-1,.,TRBJ2-5,TGCAGCGTACTACCGGGCCAAGGGGAGACCCAGTACTTC,CSVLPGQGETQYF
few,TRBV4-2,TRBD2,TRBJ2-7,TGTGCCAGCAGCCAAGGACTCACTAGCGCCTACTCCTACGAGCAGTACTTC,CASSQGLTSAYSYEQYF
.,TRBV5-1,TRBD2,TRBJ2-3,TGCGCCAGCAGCTTCCCTCCTAGACTAGCGGGGACTAGCACAGATACGCAGTATTTT,CASSFPPRLAGTSTDTQYF